This TCR beta chain was obtained from a study of PD-1 blockade in classical Hodgkin lymphoma. Turning to this clone: Antigen: not known.

This CDR3 has 16 amino acids. Germline V gene data show CDR1 as MNHNY and CDR2 as SVGAGI (reference sequence). The V segment lost 6 bases and the J segment 1 base; nucleotides outside the gene matches: 10. Using immunoSEQ multiplex PCR, the repertoire was profiled, and TCRdb retains in-frame clones only, with some absent. The table includes about 3,200 clones, roughly 70% detected once. Regarding time point: newly diagnosed, previously untreated cHL patient sample. Isolated CD8+ T cells were derived from thawed PBMCs through magnetic negative selection. What served as comparison were PBMCs in newly diagnosed, untreated classical Hodgkin lymphoma. Study findings and constraints: There remain no defined causes for the repertoire differences, which possibly reflect disease activity or prior therapy. Compared with healthy donors, newly diagnosed patients reportedly showed lower baseline TCR diversity.

The sequencing sample was made of CD8+ T cells from blood. The receptor comes from a human donor with classical Hodgkin lymphoma. This sequence joins TRBV6-6 and TRBJ1-1; TRBD1 agrees at 8 bases. As DNA, the CDR3 is TGTGCCAGCAGCCAATGGACAGGGAGAGAGAACACTGAAGCTTTCTTT. It translates to CASSQWTGRENTEAFF.